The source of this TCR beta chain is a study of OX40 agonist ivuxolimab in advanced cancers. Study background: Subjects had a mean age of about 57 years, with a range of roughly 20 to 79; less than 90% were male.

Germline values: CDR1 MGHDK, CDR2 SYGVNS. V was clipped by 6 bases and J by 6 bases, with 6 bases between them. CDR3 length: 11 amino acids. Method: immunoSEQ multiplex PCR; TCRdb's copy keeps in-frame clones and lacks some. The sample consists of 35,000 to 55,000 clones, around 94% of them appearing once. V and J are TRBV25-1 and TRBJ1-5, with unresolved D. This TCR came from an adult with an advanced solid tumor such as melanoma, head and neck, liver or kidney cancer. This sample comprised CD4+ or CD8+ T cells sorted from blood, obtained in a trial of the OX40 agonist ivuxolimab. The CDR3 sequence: CASRAPQPQHF. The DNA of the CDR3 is TGTGCCAGCAGGGCGCCTCAGCCCCAGCATTTT. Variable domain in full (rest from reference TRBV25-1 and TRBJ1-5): EADIYQTPRYLVIGTGKKITLECSQTMGHDKMYWYQQDPGMELHLIHYSYGVNSTEKGDLSSESTVSRIRTEHFPLTLESARPSHTSQYLCASRAPQPQHFGDGTRLSIL.